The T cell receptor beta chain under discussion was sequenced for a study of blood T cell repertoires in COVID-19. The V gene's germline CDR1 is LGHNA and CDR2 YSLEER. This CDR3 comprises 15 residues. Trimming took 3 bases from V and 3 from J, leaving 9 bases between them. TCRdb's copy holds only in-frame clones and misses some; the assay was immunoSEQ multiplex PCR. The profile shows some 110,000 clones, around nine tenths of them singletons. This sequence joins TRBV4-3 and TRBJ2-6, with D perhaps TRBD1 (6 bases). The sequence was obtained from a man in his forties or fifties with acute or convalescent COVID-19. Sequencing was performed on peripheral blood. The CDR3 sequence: CASSHPGVGANVLTF. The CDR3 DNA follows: TGCGCCAGCAGCCACCCAGGGGTTGGGGCCAACGTCCTGACTTTC.